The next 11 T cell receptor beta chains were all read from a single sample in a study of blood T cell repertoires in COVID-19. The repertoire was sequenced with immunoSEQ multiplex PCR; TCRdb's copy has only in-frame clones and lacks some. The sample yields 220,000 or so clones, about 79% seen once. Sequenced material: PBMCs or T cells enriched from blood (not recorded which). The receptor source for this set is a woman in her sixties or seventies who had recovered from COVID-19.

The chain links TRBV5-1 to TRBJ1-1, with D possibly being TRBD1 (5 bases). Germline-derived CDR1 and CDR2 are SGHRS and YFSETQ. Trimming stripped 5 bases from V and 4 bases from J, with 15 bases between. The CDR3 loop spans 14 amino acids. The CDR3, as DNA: TGCGCCAGCAGTCCCCAGGGCCGAGGCACTGAAGCTTTCTTT. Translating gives CASSPQGRGTEAFF.

The CDR3 coding sequence is TGTGCCAGCAGCCAAAAGCGGGGGGGTTCAGATACGCAGTATTTT. Translating it yields CASSQKRGGSDTQYF. This chain joins TRBV5-4 and TRBJ2-3; the match to TRBD2 covers 10 bases. This CDR3 is built from 15 residues. Germline-derived CDR1 and CDR2 are SGHNT and YYREEE (reference sequence). V lost 4 bases, J lost 4 bases, and 6 bases stayed unmatched.

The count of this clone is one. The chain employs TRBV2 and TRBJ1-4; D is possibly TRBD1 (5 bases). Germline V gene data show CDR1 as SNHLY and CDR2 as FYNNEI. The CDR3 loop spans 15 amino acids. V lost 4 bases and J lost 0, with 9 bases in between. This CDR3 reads CASSVDRATNEKLFF. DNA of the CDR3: TGTGCCAGCAGTGTTGACAGAGCAACTAATGAAAAACTGTTTTTT.

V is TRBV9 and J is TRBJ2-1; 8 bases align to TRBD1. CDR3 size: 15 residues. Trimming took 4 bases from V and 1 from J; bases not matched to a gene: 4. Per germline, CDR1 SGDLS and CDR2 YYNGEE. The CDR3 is CASSLQGVSYNEQFF. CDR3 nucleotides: TGTGCCAGCAGCCTACAGGGGGTTTCCTACAATGAGCAGTTCTTC.

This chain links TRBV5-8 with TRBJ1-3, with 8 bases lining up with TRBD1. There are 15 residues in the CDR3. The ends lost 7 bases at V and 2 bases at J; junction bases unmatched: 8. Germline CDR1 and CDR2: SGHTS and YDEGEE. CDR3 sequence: CASQRQGTTGNTIYF. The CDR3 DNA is TGTGCCAGCCAGAGACAGGGGACGACTGGAAACACCATATATTTT.

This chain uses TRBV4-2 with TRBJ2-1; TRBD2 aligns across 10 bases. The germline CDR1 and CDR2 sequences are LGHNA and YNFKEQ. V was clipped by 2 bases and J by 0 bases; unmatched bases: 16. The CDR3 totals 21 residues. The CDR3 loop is CASSQHLGASGGSSSYNEQFF. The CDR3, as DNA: TGTGCCAGCAGCCAACACCTGGGGGCTAGCGGGGGCTCCTCCTCCTACAATGAGCAGTTCTTC.

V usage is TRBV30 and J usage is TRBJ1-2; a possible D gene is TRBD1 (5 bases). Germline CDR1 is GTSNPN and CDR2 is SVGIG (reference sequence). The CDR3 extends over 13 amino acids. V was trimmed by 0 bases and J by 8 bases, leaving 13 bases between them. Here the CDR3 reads CAWSVRGGGGYTF. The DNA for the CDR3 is TGTGCCTGGAGTGTACGTGGGGGAGGGGGCTACACCTTC. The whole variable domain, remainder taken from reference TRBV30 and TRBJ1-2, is SQTIHQWPATLVQPVGSPLSLECTVEGTSNPNLYWYRQAAGRGLQLLFYSVGIGQISSEVPQNLSASRPQDRQFILSSKKLLLSDSGFYLCAWSVRGGGGYTFGSGTRLTVV.

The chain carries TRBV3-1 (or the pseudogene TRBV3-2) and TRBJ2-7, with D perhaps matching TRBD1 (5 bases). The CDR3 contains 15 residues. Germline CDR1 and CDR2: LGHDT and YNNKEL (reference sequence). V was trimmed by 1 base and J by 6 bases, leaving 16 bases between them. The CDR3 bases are TGTGCCAGCAGCCAAGTCCAGGCCAGGGCCTCCGAGCAGTACTTC. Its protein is CASSQVQARASEQYF.

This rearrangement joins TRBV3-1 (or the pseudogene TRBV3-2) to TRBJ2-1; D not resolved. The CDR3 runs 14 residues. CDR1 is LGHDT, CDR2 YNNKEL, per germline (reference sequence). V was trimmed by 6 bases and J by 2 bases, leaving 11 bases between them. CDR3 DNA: TGTGCCAGCAGTCTTGGAGAAGCCTACAATGAGCAGTTCTTC. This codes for CASSLGEAYNEQFF.

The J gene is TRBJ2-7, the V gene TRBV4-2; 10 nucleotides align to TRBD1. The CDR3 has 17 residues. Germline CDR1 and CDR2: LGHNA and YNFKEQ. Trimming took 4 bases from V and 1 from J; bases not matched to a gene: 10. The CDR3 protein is CASSPPTGQGTSYEQYF. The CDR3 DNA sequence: TGTGCCAGCAGCCCTCCTACGGGACAGGGGACATCCTACGAGCAGTACTTC.

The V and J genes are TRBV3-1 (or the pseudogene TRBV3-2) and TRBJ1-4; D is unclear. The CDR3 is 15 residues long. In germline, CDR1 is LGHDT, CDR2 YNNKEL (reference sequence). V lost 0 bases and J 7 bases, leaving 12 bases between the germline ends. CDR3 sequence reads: CASSQEVQRGEKLFF. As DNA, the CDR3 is TGTGCCAGCAGCCAAGAAGTCCAACGGGGTGAAAAACTGTTTTTT.